Presented here are 28 T cell receptor beta chains from one specimen sequenced in a study of T-cell memory formation after mild COVID-19. TCRdb re-derived calls from the 5' RACE reads in MiXCR, one entry per CDR3 protein. The repertoire includes about 130,000 distinct CDR3 sequences, 17% of them detected once, and approximately 5.2% sits in the top ten. The specimen was PBMCs or a T cell subset sorted from them (not recorded which). The receptors stem from a man between 18 and 35 years old who had mild COVID-19 (a few samples of this study predate the infection). Cell type and time point are not known.

This clonotype came up a few times. CDR3 DNA: TGCAGTGCACCCTCCAGGACAGGGGTTGATGAAAAACTGTTTTTT. Its translation: CSAPSRTGVDEKLFF. The chain uses TRBV20-1 and TRBJ1-4; 9 bases match TRBD1. From germline, CDR1 is DFQATT and CDR2 SNEGSKA (reference sequence). Trimming at V came to 6 bases and at J to 6 bases, leaving 11 bases not matched to a gene. The CDR3 covers 15 residues.

V gene TRBV3-1 combines with J gene TRBJ2-7; tentative D call: TRBD2 (7 bases). The CDR3 runs to 14 residues. Germline loops: CDR1 LGHDT, CDR2 YNNKEL (reference sequence). V was shortened by 1 base and J by 9 bases, with 16 bases between the two germline ends. Here the CDR3 DNA reads TGTGCCAGCAGCCAAGGGGGGGGGGCCAGCGGGCAGTACTTC. Amino acids: CASSQGGGASGQYF.

There are many counts of this clonotype. The V call is TRBV7-3, the J call TRBJ1-1; no clear D. The CDR3 length is 16 residues. The V end was cut by 2 bases, the J end by 3 bases, with 16 bases between. Germline CDR1 and CDR2: SGHTA and FQGTGA. DNA for the CDR3: TGTGCCAGCAGCTTAGAAGGACGTAACTGGGACACTGAAGCTTTCTTT. This encodes CASSLEGRNWDTEAFF.

Only a few counts were recorded for this clonotype. The chain is built from TRBV7-2 and TRBJ1-2, with a weak D call TRBD1 (5 bases). The V gene's germline CDR1 is SGHTA and CDR2 FQGNSA. The V and J ends lost 3 bases and 5 bases respectively, with 7 bases between them. The CDR3 extends over 12 amino acids. The CDR3 loop reads CASSLTAYGYTF. CDR3 sequence (DNA): TGTGCCAGCAGCTTGACAGCTTATGGCTACACCTTC.

The chain recombines TRBV12-3 or TRBV12-4 with TRBJ2-7, with unresolved D. V lost 4 bases to trimming and J lost 7 bases, with 8 bases between them. This CDR3 contains 11 residues. The CDR3 spells CASSSLWEQYF. The CDR3 region has the DNA TGTGCCAGCAGTTCCCTCTGGGAGCAGTACTTC.

Ten or more counts support this clonotype. This chain uses TRBV15 with TRBJ2-3; D is possibly TRBD2 (6 bases). CDR1 and CDR2 from the germline V gene are LNHNV and YYDKDF (reference sequence). The CDR3 loop spans 16 amino acids. Trimming stripped 5 bases from V and 2 bases from J, with 17 bases between. CDR3 sequence: CATSRAAGSLTDTQYF. DNA of the CDR3: TGTGCCACCAGCCGTGCCGCGGGGTCGCTCACAGATACGCAGTATTTT.

The chain links TRBV2 to TRBJ2-1; 8 nucleotides match TRBD1. The CDR3 runs 15 residues. J lost 3 bases, V lost 5 bases, and 6 bases had no gene match. CDR1 SNHLY and CDR2 FYNNEI come from the germline V gene. CDR3 in DNA: TGTGCCAGCAGTACTGACAGGGGTAGCTACAATGAGCAGTTCTTC. The encoded protein is CASSTDRGSYNEQFF.

This clonotype was counted between two and nine times. The chain combines TRBV9 with TRBJ1-2, with D uncertain. Trimming removed 4 bases at V and 1 base at J, with 14 bases between. Germline CDR1 is SGDLS and CDR2 is YYNGEE. The CDR3 totals 15 residues. The CDR3 DNA reads as TGTGCCAGCAGCCCCCAGATCCGCGGTAACTATGGCTACACCTTC. This gives the protein CASSPQIRGNYGYTF.

The genes are TRBV27 and TRBJ2-7; tentatively, D is TRBD1 (6 bases). There are 13 residues in the CDR3. Trimming left V 5 bases short and J 4 bases short, with 12 bases between. The germline CDR1 and CDR2 sequences are MNHEY and SMNVEV (reference sequence). The CDR3 DNA follows: TGTGCCAGCAGTCCCCGGACAGCTTACGAGCAGTACTTC. Residues: CASSPRTAYEQYF.

This rearrangement joins TRBV6-2 or TRBV6-3 to TRBJ2-5; D remains unclear. Germline CDR1 MNHEY, CDR2 SVGEGT. The length of the CDR3 is 16 residues. Deletions cut 4 bases from V and 1 base from J, with 16 bases between. The CDR3 sequence is CASSFRPMPLQETQYF. The CDR3, as DNA: TGTGCCAGCAGTTTTCGACCAATGCCACTCCAAGAGACCCAGTACTTC.

The rearrangement uses TRBV7-2 and TRBJ1-1; weak D call: TRBD1 (5 bases). Germline CDR1 SGHTA, CDR2 FQGNSA. V lost 2 bases and J lost 11, with 15 bases in between. CDR3 length: 13 amino acids. CDR3 DNA sequence: TGTGCCAGCAGCTTACCCGGGACCGCTGGTGCTTTCTTT. Amino acid sequence: CASSLPGTAGAFF. The full variable domain, in which reference TRBV7-2 and TRBJ1-1 provide the parts outside the CDR3, is GAGVSQSPSNKVTEKGKDVELRCDPISGHTALYWYRQSLGQGLEFLIYFQGNSAPDKSGLPSDRFSAERTGGSVSTLTIQRTQQEDSAVYLCASSLPGTAGAFFGQGTRLTVV.

This clonotype was seen more than once but under ten times. The chain recombines TRBV15 with TRBJ2-1, with TRBD2 identical over 13 bases. CDR3 length: 14 residues. Trimming removed 8 bases from V and 6 bases from J; junction bases left unmatched: 4. Germline assignment: CDR1 LNHNV and CDR2 YYDKDF (reference sequence). CDR3 loop: CATLGLAGLNEQFF. The DNA of the CDR3 is TGTGCCACCCTGGGACTAGCGGGGCTCAATGAGCAGTTCTTC.

The V call is TRBV4-1, the J call TRBJ2-2, with TRBD2 matching 11 bases. Losses at the gene ends were 3 bases for V and 4 bases for J; bases not matched to a gene: 1. The germline gives CDR1 MGHRA, CDR2 YSYEKL. CDR3 length: 15 residues. The CDR3 loop is CASSHGLAGTGELFF. The CDR3, as DNA: TGCGCCAGCAGCCACGGACTAGCGGGCACCGGGGAGCTGTTTTTT.

The CDR3 DNA sequence: TGCGCCAGCAGTTCCCCCGGGGGTGCCTACAATGAGCAGTTCTTC. Amino acid sequence: CASSSPGGAYNEQFF. The V call is TRBV5-1, the J call TRBJ2-1; TRBD2 is a possible D gene (6 bases). The V gene's germline CDR1 is SGHRS and CDR2 YFSETQ. The CDR3 is made up of 15 amino acids. The V end lost 5 bases, the J end lost 2 bases, and 14 bases lay between the germline ends.

This clonotype was observed a few times. This chain joins TRBV4-2 and TRBJ2-1; 7 bases align to TRBD2. CDR3 length equals 17 residues. Germline CDR1 reads LGHNA; CDR2 reads YNFKEQ. V was pared by 6 bases and J by 0 bases, with 11 bases of the junction left unmatched. The CDR3 region is CASSLHFGGSSYNEQFF. In DNA form, the CDR3 reads TGTGCCAGCAGTCTTCACTTCGGGGGGAGCTCCTACAATGAGCAGTTCTTC.

This chain links TRBV2 with TRBJ1-1; D gene uncertain. V was pared by 8 bases and J by 1 base, with 14 bases between. Germline values: CDR1 SNHLY, CDR2 FYNNEI. CDR3 length: 14 residues. The CDR3 DNA is TGTGCCAGCCTCATCAACCCGGGGAACACTGAAGCTTTCTTT. It translates to CASLINPGNTEAFF. Combining the CDR3 with reference TRBV2 and TRBJ1-1 gives the whole variable domain EPEVTQTPSHQVTQMGQEVILRCVPISNHLYFYWYRQILGQKVEFLVSFYNNEISEKSEIFDDQFSVERPDGSNFTLKIRSTKLEDSAMYFCASLINPGNTEAFFGQGTRLTVV.

The V call is TRBV4-3, the J call TRBJ2-7; possibly TRBD2 for D (6 bases). Germline V gene data show CDR1 as LGHNA and CDR2 as YSLEER. The ends were cut back, 3 bases at V and 2 bases at J, with 14 bases in the middle. CDR3 length: 15 residues. CDR3 protein: CASSQERDSPYEQYF. Written as DNA, the CDR3 is TGCGCCAGCAGCCAGGAAAGGGACTCACCCTACGAGCAGTACTTC.

This clonotype showed up many times. The CDR3 DNA sequence: TGCGCCAGCAGCCAAGAAAACTCCGGCTACGAGCAGTACGTC. It is translated as CASSQENSGYEQYV. The V gene is TRBV4-1, the J gene TRBJ2-7; D is uncertain. Germline V gene lookup returns CDR1 MGHRA and CDR2 YSYEKL. This CDR3 has 14 amino acids. Trimming shortened V by 0 bases and J by 3 bases, and 9 bases separated the two germline ends.

This chain links TRBV19 with TRBJ2-1, with TRBD2 matching 8 bases. The CDR3 contains 15 residues. Losses at the gene ends were 6 bases for V and 5 bases for J; bases not matched to a gene: 9. Germline V lookup: CDR1 LNHDA, CDR2 SQIVND (reference sequence). In nucleotides, the CDR3 is TGTGCCAGTAGCCTCGTCGGGGGGGTTAACAATGAGCAGTTCTTC. It codes for CASSLVGGVNNEQFF.

This rearrangement joins TRBV24-1 to TRBJ2-3, with D maybe TRBD2 (5 bases). The germline CDR1 and CDR2 sequences are KGHDR and SFDVKD. This CDR3 has 12 amino acids. Trimming left V 4 bases short and J 9 bases short, with 10 bases between. Here the CDR3 reads CATSDGVKTQYF. CDR3 nucleotide sequence: TGTGCCACCAGTGACGGGGTAAAAACGCAGTATTTT.

The V and J genes are TRBV7-9 and TRBJ1-1; possibly TRBD1 for D (5 bases). The CDR3 sequence is 14 residues long. Looked up from germline, CDR1 is SEHNR and CDR2 is FQNEAQ (reference sequence). V lost 3 bases, J lost 4 bases, and 12 bases lay in between. The chain's CDR3 is CASSFSGPSTEAFF. In DNA form, the CDR3 reads TGTGCCAGCAGCTTCTCAGGGCCCAGCACTGAAGCTTTCTTT.

This clonotype appeared a few times. The chain has TRBV5-1 and TRBJ2-5; 11 nucleotides match TRBD1. J lost 5 bases, V lost 6 bases, and 3 bases had no gene match. The CDR3 runs 13 residues. Germline values: CDR1 SGHRS, CDR2 YFSETQ. The CDR3 spells CASNGQGAETQYF. CDR3 nucleotide sequence: TGCGCCAGCAACGGACAGGGGGCTGAGACCCAGTACTTC.

The chain employs TRBV5-1 and TRBJ2-3; D gene ambiguous. V dropped 5 bases and J dropped 2 bases, with 9 bases sitting between them. Germline V lookup: CDR1 SGHRS, CDR2 YFSETQ. This CDR3 is built from 13 residues. This CDR3 is CASRRGFTDTQYF. The CDR3, as DNA: TGCGCCAGCAGGAGAGGATTCACAGATACGCAGTATTTT.

This clonotype was seen ten or more times. This chain joins TRBV5-1 and TRBJ2-1; D not certain. The germline CDR1 and CDR2 sequences are SGHRS and YFSETQ. The CDR3 sequence is 11 residues long. V dropped 0 bases and J dropped 10 bases, with 5 bases sitting between them. The CDR3 DNA reads as TGCGCCAGCAGCTTGGAACAGGAGCAGTTCTTC. Amino acid sequence: CASSLEQEQFF. Full variable domain (remainder filled in from reference TRBV5-1 and TRBJ2-1): KAGVTQTPRYLIKTRGQQVTLSCSPISGHRSVSWYQQTPGQGLQFLFEYFSETQRNKGNFPGRFSGRQFSNSRSEMNVSTLELGDSALYLCASSLEQEQFFGPGTRLTVL.

This clonotype was found a few times. The CDR3 sequence: CASSQYPGKRGPYEQYV. CDR3 nucleotides: TGCGCCAGCAGTCAATATCCTGGGAAGCGGGGACCCTACGAGCAGTACGTC. J is TRBJ2-7 and V is TRBV23-1; TRBD2 aligns across 7 bases. TRBV23-1 is reported as an ORF; its role is uncertain. Trimming cost V 1 base and J 2 bases; bases outside gene matches: 11. The CDR3 extends over 17 amino acids.

The rearrangement joins TRBV5-6 to TRBJ2-2; 7 positions agree with TRBD1. Germline CDR1 and CDR2: SGHDT and YYEEEE. There are 16 residues in the CDR3. The junction had 9 bases not matched to a gene; V was cut back by 4 bases and J by 3 bases. The DNA for the CDR3 is TGTGCCAGCAGCCGACAGGGCTTAACGGACACCGGGGAGCTGTTTTTT. This codes for CASSRQGLTDTGELFF. The complete variable domain, with remaining parts taken from reference TRBV5-6 and TRBJ2-2, reads DAGVTQSPTHLIKTRGQQVTLRCSPKSGHDTVSWYQQALGQGPQFIFQYYEEEERQRGNFPDRFSGHQFPNYSSELNVNALLLGDSALYLCASSRQGLTDTGELFFGEGSRLTVL.

This clonotype has a handful of counts. V usage is TRBV12-3 or TRBV12-4 and J usage is TRBJ2-3; D remains ambiguous. V shed 3 bases and J shed 8 bases, with 6 bases lying between them. The CDR3 runs to 11 residues. For the CDR3, the DNA is TGTGCCAGCAGTTTCTGGGGTACGCAGTATTTT. It encodes CASSFWGTQYF.

This clonotype came up a few times. CDR3 protein: CASSNPGGAREQFF. In DNA form, the CDR3 reads TGTGCCAGCAGTAATCCCGGGGGGGCCAGAGAGCAGTTCTTC. This chain uses TRBV7-2 with TRBJ2-1, with 8 bases identical to TRBD2. Germline values: CDR1 SGHTA, CDR2 FQGNSA. This CDR3 contains 14 residues. The trim removed 6 bases at V and 10 bases at J, leaving 11 bases unmatched.